This section outlines one T cell receptor (beta chain) sequence together with its context. The junction and the germline gene differ at one end; a read error may be behind it. Followed longitudinally, the Seattle patients had been enrolled during active infection. Profiled with immunoSEQ multiplex PCR; TCRdb holds only in-frame clones, not every one. This table has over 60,000 clones, approximately 80% appearing once. The data were obtained in a study of blood T cell repertoires in COVID-19. The CDR3 runs to 12 residues. Germline V CDR1 and CDR2: MNHEY, SVGAGI. The chain uses TRBV6-5 and TRBJ2-1, with 8 nucleotides matching TRBD1. The sequence derives from a man aged 50-60 years with COVID-19, enrolled during active disease. The specimen was peripheral blood. CDR3 nucleotide sequence: TGTGCCAGCAGTTACCCGGGACAGGTTACTATCTTC. Translating gives CASSYPGQVTIF.